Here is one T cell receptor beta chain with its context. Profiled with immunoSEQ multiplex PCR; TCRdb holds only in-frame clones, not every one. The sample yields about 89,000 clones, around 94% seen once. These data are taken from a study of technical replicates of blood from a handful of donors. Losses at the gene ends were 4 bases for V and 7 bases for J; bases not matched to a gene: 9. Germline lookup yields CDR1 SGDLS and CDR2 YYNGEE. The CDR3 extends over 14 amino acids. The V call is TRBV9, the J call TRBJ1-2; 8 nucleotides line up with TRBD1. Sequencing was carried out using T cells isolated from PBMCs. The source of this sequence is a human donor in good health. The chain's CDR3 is CASSPPGTGLGYTF. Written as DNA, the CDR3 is TGTGCCAGCAGCCCCCCCGGGACAGGTCTTGGCTACACCTTC. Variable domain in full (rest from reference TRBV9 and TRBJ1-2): DSGVTQTPKHLITATGQRVTLRCSPRSGDLSVYWYQQSLDQGLQFLIQYYNGEERAKGNILERFSAQQFPDLHSELNLSSLELGDSALYFCASSPPGTGLGYTFGSGTRLTVV.